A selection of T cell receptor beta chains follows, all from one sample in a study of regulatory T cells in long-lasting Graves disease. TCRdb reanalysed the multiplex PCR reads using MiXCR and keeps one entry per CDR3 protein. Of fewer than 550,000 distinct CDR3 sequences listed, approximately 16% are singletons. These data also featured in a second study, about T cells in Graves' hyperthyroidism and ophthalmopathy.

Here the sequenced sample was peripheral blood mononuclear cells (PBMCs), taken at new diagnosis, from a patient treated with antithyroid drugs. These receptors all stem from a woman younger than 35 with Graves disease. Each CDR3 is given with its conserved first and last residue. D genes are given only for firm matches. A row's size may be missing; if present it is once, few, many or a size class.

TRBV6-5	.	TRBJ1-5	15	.	TGTGCCAGCAGTTACTCAAAATTCAGCAATCAGCCCCAGCATTTT	CASSYSKFSNQPQHF
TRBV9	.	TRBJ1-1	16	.	TGTGCCAGCAGCGTAGAAGGGGGGTATAGTTACACTGAAGCTTTCTTT	CASSVEGGYSYTEAFF
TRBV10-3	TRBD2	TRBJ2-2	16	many	TGTGCCATCAGTGACACCGGGACTAGCAGGGCCGGGGAGCTGTTTTTT	CAISDTGTSRAGELFF
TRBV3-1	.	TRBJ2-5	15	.	TGTGCCAGCAGCCAAGATCCGCTCGGGTTACAGACCCAGTACTTC	CASSQDPLGLQTQYF
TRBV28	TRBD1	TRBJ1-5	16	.	TGTGCCAGCAGATCCGGGACAGGGGGCTCTTTTCAGCCCCAGCATTTT	CASRSGTGGSFQPQHF
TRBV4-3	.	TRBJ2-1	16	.	TGCGCCAGCAGCCAAGATGGGGCTCGGGGCTACAATGAGCAGTTCTTC	CASSQDGARGYNEQFF
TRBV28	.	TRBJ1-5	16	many	TGTGCCAGCAGTTTAATGTTTGGGAAAAGGAATCAGCCCCAGCATTTT	CASSLMFGKRNQPQHF
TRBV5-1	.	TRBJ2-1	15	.	TGCGCCAGCAGCTTCACCGCTCAGGGGACCAATGAGCAGTTCTTC	CASSFTAQGTNEQFF
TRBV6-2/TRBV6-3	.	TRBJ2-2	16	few	TGTGCCAGCAGTGAAGTTTCAGGAGTGAACACCGGGGAGCTGTTTTTT	CASSEVSGVNTGELFF
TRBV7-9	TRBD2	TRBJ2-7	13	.	TGTGCCATCGGGACTAGCGGTGGGTACGAGCAGTACTTC	CAIGTSGGYEQYF
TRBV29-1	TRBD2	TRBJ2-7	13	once	TGCAGCGTGCTAGCGGGAGGGCCCTACGAGCAGTACTTC	CSVLAGGPYEQYF
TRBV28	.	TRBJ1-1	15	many	TGTGCCAGCAGTTTACCCCTCGTCATTAACACTGAAGCTTTCTTT	CASSLPLVINTEAFF
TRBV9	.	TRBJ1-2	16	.	TGTGCCAGCAGCGTAGCGAGGGCCCCGAATTTTTATGGCTACACCTTC	CASSVARAPNFYGYTF
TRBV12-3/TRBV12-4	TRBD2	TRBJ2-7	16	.	TGTGCCAGCAGTCCCCGACTAGCGGGAGTGTACGACGAGCAGTACTTC	CASSPRLAGVYDEQYF
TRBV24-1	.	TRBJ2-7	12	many	TGTGCCACCAGTCCCGGGACGAGCGAGCAGTACTTC	CATSPGTSEQYF
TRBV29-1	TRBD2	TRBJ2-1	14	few	TGCAGCGTTGCCTTGAGCGGGACCAACAATGAGCAGTTCTTC	CSVALSGTNNEQFF